This T cell receptor (beta chain) was captured in a study of blood T cell repertoires in COVID-19. Study as a whole: Material from acute and convalescent COVID-19 was sourced from the United States, Italy and Spain.

The CDR3 length is 16 residues. CDR1 is SGDLS and CDR2 is YYNGEE in the germline V gene. V lost 4 bases to trimming and J lost 4 bases, with 17 bases between them. Clones were sequenced by immunoSEQ multiplex PCR, and TCRdb holds only the in-frame ones, with some missing. Here the sample spans 150,000 to 200,000 clones, 90% to 95% being singletons. The source material was peripheral blood. The sequence came from a woman aged 45-65 years with acute or convalescent COVID-19. This chain uses TRBV9 with TRBJ2-2; D not certain. CDR3 amino acids: CASSPLRLLGTGELFF. The CDR3 DNA sequence: TGTGCCAGCAGCCCCTTGAGGCTCCTAGGCACCGGGGAGCTGTTTTTT.